This record concerns one T cell receptor beta chain sequence. Its antigen is as yet unknown. Method: immunoSEQ multiplex PCR; TCRdb's copy keeps in-frame clones and lacks some. Of 38,000 or so clones listed, approximately 95% are singletons. This entry is derived from a study of T cells in tuberculosis. The CDR3 sequence is 20 residues long. From germline, CDR1 is MNHEY and CDR2 SMNVEV (reference sequence). V was pared by 6 bases and J by 7 bases, with 36 bases between. Study-level points and caveats: Smaller alpha distances in active tuberculosis partly reflected shorter CDR3-alpha lengths. Smaller distances to GMM-specific TCRs suggested their expansion in active tuberculosis. Classification accuracy was 87% (AUROC approximately 0.9) with the GMM-specific repertoire.

The rearrangement links TRBV27 to TRBJ1-2; TRBD1 is a possible D gene (5 bases). Sequencing used PBMCs. This TCR was recovered from a donor between 10 and 35 years old with latent tuberculosis or without tuberculosis infection. The CDR3 protein is CASSYYPSGLWSTGKGGYTF. CDR3 coding DNA: TGTGCCAGCAGCTACTACCCGAGCGGGTTATGGTCTACAGGAAAGGGTGGCTACACCTTC.